Below are 25 T cell receptor beta chains sequenced from a single sample in a study of blood T cell repertoires in COVID-19. Assay used: immunoSEQ multiplex PCR; TCRdb lists only in-frame clones, some missing. This table holds more than 85,000 clones, about 87% found once. Sequencing was done on a sample of peripheral blood. The receptors were gathered from a human donor in a cohort sampled during active COVID-19.

The chain couples TRBV9 to TRBJ2-1, with 11 bases that match TRBD2. CDR1 is SGDLS, CDR2 YYNGEE, per germline. The CDR3 has 18 residues. The V and J ends lost 4 bases and 5 bases, in that order; junction bases with no gene match: 14. The CDR3 region has the DNA TGTGCCAGCAGCTCAAATCCCCGGACTAGCGGGCGGAACAATGAGCAGTTCTTC. Translation gives CASSSNPRTSGRNNEQFF.

The chain has TRBV4-1 and TRBJ2-2, with a weak D call TRBD1 (5 bases). Trimming pared 0 bases from V and 3 bases from J, leaving 11 bases between. This CDR3 is built from 16 residues. Germline V lookup: CDR1 MGHRA, CDR2 YSYEKL. Here the CDR3 reads CASSQEGHSHTGELFF. The CDR3 nucleotides are TGCGCCAGCAGCCAAGAAGGACACTCACACACCGGGGAGCTGTTTTTT.

The chain employs TRBV29-1 and TRBJ2-1; TRBD2 matches at 8 bases. J was trimmed by 8 bases and V by 3 bases; bases with no gene match: 9. Germline CDR1 reads SQVTM; CDR2 reads ANQGSEA. CDR3 length equals 14 residues. This CDR3 is CSVERSGGIDEQFF. Here the CDR3 DNA reads TGCAGCGTTGAGAGGAGCGGGGGTATCGATGAGCAGTTCTTC.

This clone has a single count. CDR3 loop: CASSLNAGGSEKLFF. Written as DNA, the CDR3 is TGTGCCAGCAGCTTGAACGCAGGGGGTAGTGAAAAACTGTTTTTT. The chain is built from TRBV7-2 and TRBJ1-4; TRBD1 matches 7 bases. V lost 3 bases to trimming and J lost 7 bases; unmatched junction nucleotides: 8. In germline, CDR1 is SGHTA, CDR2 FQGNSA. The CDR3 extends over 15 amino acids.

The V and J genes are TRBV7-3 and TRBJ2-1; TRBD2 matches at 9 bases. The CDR3 length is 16 residues. CDR1 is SGHTA and CDR2 is FQGTGA in the germline V gene. Trimming at V came to 5 bases and at J to 4 bases, leaving 9 bases not matched to a gene. CDR3 loop: CASSLWAAGGYNEQFF. CDR3 DNA: TGTGCCAGCAGCCTATGGGCTGCGGGAGGGTACAATGAGCAGTTCTTC.

The CDR3 sequence is CASSIGLIGLAMDTQYF. The CDR3 DNA reads TGTGCCAGTAGTATTGGGTTGATTGGACTAGCGATGGATACGCAGTATTTT. The chain couples TRBV19 to TRBJ2-3, with 9 nucleotides matching TRBD2. Germline V CDR1 and CDR2: LNHDA, SQIVND (reference sequence). J was trimmed by 6 bases and V by 3 bases; bases with no gene match: 13. This CDR3 comprises 17 residues.

The rearrangement joins TRBV19 to TRBJ2-1, with 7 bases fitting TRBD2. CDR1 is LNHDA, CDR2 SQIVND, per germline (reference sequence). The V gene end was trimmed by 3 bases and the J gene end by 0 bases; junction bases not matched to a gene: 2. The CDR3 covers 15 residues. The CDR3 nucleotides are TGTGCCAGTAGTATCCGGACTAGCTCCTACAATGAGCAGTTCTTC. Protein: CASSIRTSSYNEQFF.

V is TRBV10-3 and J is TRBJ2-3; 8 bases fit TRBD2. The CDR3 covers 15 residues. Trimming cost V 2 bases and J 2 bases; bases outside gene matches: 3. The germline gives CDR1 ENHRY, CDR2 SYGVKD. CDR3 sequence reads: CAISEGGGYTDTQYF. The CDR3 coding sequence is TGTGCCATCAGTGAGGGCGGGGGGTACACAGATACGCAGTATTTT.

A few counts support this clone. This chain uses TRBV5-4 with TRBJ1-2; the D gene is possibly TRBD1 (6 bases). CDR3 size: 15 residues. Germline CDR1 reads SGHNT; CDR2 reads YYREEE (reference sequence). With 5 bases removed from V and 3 bases from J, the gap between germline ends came to 17 bases. This CDR3 reads CASSPRKTGHYGYTF. CDR3 nucleotide sequence: TGTGCCAGCAGTCCGCGGAAGACAGGACACTATGGCTACACCTTC.

The chain links TRBV9 to TRBJ2-2; TRBD2 agrees at 8 bases. Germline V gives CDR1 SGDLS, CDR2 YYNGEE. V lost 0 bases to trimming and J lost 7 bases; unmatched junction nucleotides: 11. This CDR3 spans 17 amino acids. The CDR3 DNA reads TGTGCCAGCAGCGTAGCCAATCCAGGACTAGCATTCGGGGAGCTGTTTTTT. Translated, it gives CASSVANPGLAFGELFF.

The rearrangement links TRBV7-3 to TRBJ1-1, with unresolved D. Trimming removed 2 bases at V and 2 bases at J, with 6 bases between. CDR3 length: 13 amino acids. Germline assignment: CDR1 SGHTA and CDR2 FQGTGA. For the CDR3, the DNA is TGTGCCAGCAGCTTATTCTTAAACACTGAAGCTTTCTTT. Its protein product is CASSLFLNTEAFF. The entire variable domain, with the rest obtained from reference TRBV7-3 and TRBJ1-1, is as follows: GAGVSQTPSNKVTEKGKYVELRCDPISGHTALYWYRQSLGQGPEFLIYFQGTGAADDSGLPNDRFFAVRPEGSVSTLKIQRTERGDSAVYLCASSLFLNTEAFFGQGTRLTVV.

The chain employs TRBV5-5 and TRBJ2-7; TRBD1 matches at 8 bases. The CDR3 extends over 14 amino acids. CDR1 and CDR2 (germline): SGHKS, YYEKEE (reference sequence). J lost 4 bases, V lost 4 bases, and 7 bases had no gene match. This CDR3 is CASSVPGQEYEQYF. CDR3 coding DNA: TGTGCCAGCAGCGTGCCGGGACAGGAATACGAGCAGTACTTC.

Comment on this clone: Sequence at one end of the junction differs from germline and may be a read error. This chain links TRBV7-2 with TRBJ1-1; D perhaps matches TRBD1 (6 bases). The CDR3 has 16 residues. In germline, CDR1 is SGHTA, CDR2 FQGNSA. CDR3 sequence: CVSSFPRGRGNTEAFF. DNA of the CDR3: TGTGTCAGCAGCTTCCCTCGGGGCAGGGGGAACACTGAAGCTTTCTTT.

CDR3 residues: CASTSRQGGSHEQYF. CDR3 DNA: TGTGCCAGCACCTCAAGGCAGGGGGGTTCACACGAGCAGTACTTC. The rearrangement links TRBV27 to TRBJ2-7; D is possibly TRBD1 (7 bases). V gave up 7 bases and J gave up 5 bases, with 21 bases separating them. CDR3 size: 15 residues. CDR1 and CDR2 from the germline V gene are MNHEY and SMNVEV (reference sequence).

CDR3 protein: CASQSGGYEQYF. The CDR3 DNA is TGTGCCAGCCAGAGCGGGGGGTACGAGCAGTACTTC. V and J are TRBV28 and TRBJ2-7, with TRBD2 matching 9 bases. Losses at the gene ends were 8 bases for V and 4 bases for J; bases not matched to a gene: 3. Germline assignment: CDR1 MDHEN and CDR2 SYDVKM. The CDR3 contains 12 residues.

This clone has only a few counts. V usage is TRBV7-9 and J usage is TRBJ1-2; D is undetermined. The CDR3 consists of 13 residues. Trimming cost V 3 bases and J 6 bases, with 11 bases left between them. Germline V lookup: CDR1 SEHNR, CDR2 FQNEAQ (reference sequence). DNA of the CDR3: TGTGCCAGCAGCTTGATTACGGGAGATGGCTACACCTTC. This translates into CASSLITGDGYTF.

The gene calls are TRBV2 and TRBJ1-2; 8 bases align to TRBD1. CDR3 length: 16 residues. CDR1 and CDR2 (germline): SNHLY, FYNNEI. J was trimmed by 2 bases and V by 5 bases; bases with no gene match: 10. The CDR3 protein is CASSFTRQGPNYGYTF. The CDR3 bases are TGTGCCAGCAGTTTCACACGACAGGGGCCCAACTATGGCTACACCTTC.

The chain employs TRBV9 and TRBJ2-1, with D maybe TRBD2 (5 bases). CDR3 length: 12 amino acids. Germline V gene lookup returns CDR1 SGDLS and CDR2 YYNGEE. Trimming stripped 4 bases from V and 7 bases from J, with 9 bases between. CDR3 amino acids: CASSITSNEQFF. The CDR3 DNA is TGTGCCAGCAGCATTACTAGTAATGAGCAGTTCTTC.

The chain is built from TRBV11-3 and TRBJ2-2; D call uncertain. This CDR3 is 15 amino acids long. Germline V gene data show CDR1 as SGHNT and CDR2 as YENEEA. Trimming removed 5 bases at V and 0 bases at J, with 10 bases between. CDR3 loop: CASSPRIANTGELFF. In DNA, the CDR3 is TGTGCCAGCAGCCCGCGGATCGCGAACACCGGGGAGCTGTTTTTT.

This clone came up once. This chain connects TRBV28 to TRBJ1-6, with TRBD1 as a possible D gene (6 bases). CDR1 and CDR2 from the germline V gene are MDHEN and SYDVKM. Between the trimmed V and J ends, which lost 1 base and 6 bases, there was a span of 7 bases. The CDR3 loop spans 14 amino acids. The CDR3 protein is CASSLSQGNSPLHF. CDR3 sequence (DNA): TGTGCCAGCAGTTTATCACAGGGTAATTCACCCCTCCACTTT.

The chain links TRBV15 to TRBJ1-2; possibly TRBD1 for D (6 bases). From germline, CDR1 is LNHNV and CDR2 YYDKDF (reference sequence). This CDR3 comprises 10 residues. Written as DNA, the CDR3 is TGTGCAGGGGGTACGAATGGCTACACCTTC. Amino acids: CAGGTNGYTF. Filled out from reference TRBV15 and TRBJ1-2, the complete variable domain reads DAMVIQNPRYQVTQFGKPVTLSCSQTLNHNVMYWYQQKSSQAPKLLFHYYDKDFNNEADTPDNFQSRRPNTSFCFLDIRSPGLGDTAMYLCAGGTNGYTFGSGTRLTVV.

V is TRBV7-9 and J is TRBJ2-3; 9 bases agree with TRBD2. V lost 2 bases and J lost 3; bases outside the gene matches: 6. Germline V gene data show CDR1 as SEHNR and CDR2 as FQNEAQ (reference sequence). The CDR3 is made up of 16 amino acids. CDR3 sequence (DNA): TGTGCCAGCAGCTTACAGGCCCTAGCGGGGACAGATACGCAGTATTTT. Translated: CASSLQALAGTDTQYF.

The rearrangement links TRBV5-1 to TRBJ2-5; unclear D gene. V was clipped by 4 bases and J by 5 bases, with 18 bases between them. CDR1 and CDR2 (germline): SGHRS, YFSETQ. CDR3 size: 15 residues. The chain's CDR3 is CASSPTSRSLETQYF. Written as DNA, the CDR3 is TGCGCCAGCAGCCCCACATCCCGGAGTTTGGAGACCCAGTACTTC.

A note on this clone: The same CDR3 can be traced to other DNA sequences in this sample. The chain is built from TRBV4-2 and TRBJ2-1, with 7 bases fitting TRBD2. Germline CDR1 is LGHNA and CDR2 is YNFKEQ. V shed 0 bases, J shed 6 bases, and the junction held 5 bases outside the gene matches. The CDR3 consists of 15 residues. For the CDR3, the DNA is TGTGCCAGCAGCCAAGAGCCCCTAGCGGCCAATGAGCAGTTCTTC. Residues: CASSQEPLAANEQFF.

This chain connects TRBV27 to TRBJ1-1; D is unclear. V dropped 0 bases and J dropped 4 bases, with 9 bases sitting between them. Germline lookup yields CDR1 MNHEY and CDR2 SMNVEV (reference sequence). The length of the CDR3 is 14 residues. In DNA, the CDR3 is TGTGCCAGCAGTTTATCAGAGTATCGCACTGAAGCTTTCTTT. This encodes CASSLSEYRTEAFF.